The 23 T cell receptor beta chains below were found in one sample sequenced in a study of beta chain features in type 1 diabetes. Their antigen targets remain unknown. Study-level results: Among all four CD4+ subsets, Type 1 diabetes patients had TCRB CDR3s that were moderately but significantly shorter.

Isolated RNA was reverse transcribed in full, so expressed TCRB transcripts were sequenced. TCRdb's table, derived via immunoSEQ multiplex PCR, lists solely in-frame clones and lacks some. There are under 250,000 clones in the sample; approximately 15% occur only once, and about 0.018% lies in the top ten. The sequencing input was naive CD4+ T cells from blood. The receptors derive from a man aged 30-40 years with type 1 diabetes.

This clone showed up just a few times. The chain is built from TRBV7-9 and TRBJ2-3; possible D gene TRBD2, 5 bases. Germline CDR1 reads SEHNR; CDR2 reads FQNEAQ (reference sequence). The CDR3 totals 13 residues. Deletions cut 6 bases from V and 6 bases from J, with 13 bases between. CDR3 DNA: TGTGCCAGCAGACGGGGTCTACGCGATACGCAGTATTTT. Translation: CASRRGLRDTQYF. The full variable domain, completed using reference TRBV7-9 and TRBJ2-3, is DTGVSQNPRHKITKRGQNVTFRCDPISEHNRLYWYRQTLGQGPEFLTYFQNEAQLEKSRLLSDRFSAERPKGSFSTLEIQRTEQGDSAMYLCASRRGLRDTQYFGPGTRLTVL.

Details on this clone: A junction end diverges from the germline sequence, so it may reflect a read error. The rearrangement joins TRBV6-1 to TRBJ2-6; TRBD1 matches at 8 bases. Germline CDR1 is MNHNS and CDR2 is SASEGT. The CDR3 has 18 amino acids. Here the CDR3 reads CASSKAGTGFFGANVLTF. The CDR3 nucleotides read TGTGCCAGCAGTAAAGCCGGGACAGGTTTCTTTGGGGCCAACGTCCTGACTTTC.

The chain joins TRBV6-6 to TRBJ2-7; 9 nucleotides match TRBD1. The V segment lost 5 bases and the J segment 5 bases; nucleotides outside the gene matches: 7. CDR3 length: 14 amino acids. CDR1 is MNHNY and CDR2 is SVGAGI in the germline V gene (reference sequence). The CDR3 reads CASSTGQGIDEQYF. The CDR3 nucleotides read TGTGCCAGCAGTACGGGACAGGGCATCGACGAGCAGTACTTC.

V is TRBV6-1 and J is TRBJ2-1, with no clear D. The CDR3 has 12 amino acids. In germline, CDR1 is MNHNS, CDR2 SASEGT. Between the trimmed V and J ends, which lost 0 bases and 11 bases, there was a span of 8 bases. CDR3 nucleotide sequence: TGTGCCAGCAGTGAAGCGGAGTTCCAGCAGTTCTTC. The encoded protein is CASSEAEFQQFF.

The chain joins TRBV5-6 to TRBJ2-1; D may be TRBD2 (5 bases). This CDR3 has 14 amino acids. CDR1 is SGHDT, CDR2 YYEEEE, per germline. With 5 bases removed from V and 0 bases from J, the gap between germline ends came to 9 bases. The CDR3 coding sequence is TGTGCCAGCAGGCCGGGAAGCTCCTACAATGAGCAGTTCTTC. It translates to CASRPGSSYNEQFF.

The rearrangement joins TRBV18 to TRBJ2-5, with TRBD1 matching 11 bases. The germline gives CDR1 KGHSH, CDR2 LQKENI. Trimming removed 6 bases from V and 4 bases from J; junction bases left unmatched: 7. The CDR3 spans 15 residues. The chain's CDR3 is CASSPGQGGGETQYF. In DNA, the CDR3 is TGTGCCAGCTCTCCGGGACAGGGGGGAGGAGAGACCCAGTACTTC. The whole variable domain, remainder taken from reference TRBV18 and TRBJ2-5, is NAGVMQNPRHLVRRRGQEARLRCSPMKGHSHVYWYRQLPEEGLKFMVYLQKENIIDESGMPKERFSAEFPKEGPSILRIQQVVRGDSAAYFCASSPGQGGGETQYFGPGTRLLVL.

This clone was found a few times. This CDR3 is CASSPQTGGYEQYF. The CDR3 DNA follows: TGCGCCAGCAGCCCTCAGACAGGGGGCTACGAGCAGTACTTC. The chain combines TRBV5-1 with TRBJ2-7; 9 bases agree with TRBD1. In germline, CDR1 is SGHRS, CDR2 YFSETQ. This CDR3 has 14 residues. V trimming: 4 bases; J trimming: 3 bases; junction bases outside the gene matches: 5. Based on the CDR3 plus reference TRBV5-1 and TRBJ2-7, the full variable domain is KAGVTQTPRYLIKTRGQQVTLSCSPISGHRSVSWYQQTPGQGLQFLFEYFSETQRNKGNFPGRFSGRQFSNSRSEMNVSTLELGDSALYLCASSPQTGGYEQYFGPGTRLTVT.

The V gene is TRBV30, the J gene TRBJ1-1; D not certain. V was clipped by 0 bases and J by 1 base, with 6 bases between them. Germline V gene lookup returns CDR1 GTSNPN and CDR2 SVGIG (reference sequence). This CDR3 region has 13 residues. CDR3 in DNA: TGTGCCTGGAGTGTGGCCACGAACACTGAAGCTTTCTTT. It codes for CAWSVATNTEAFF.

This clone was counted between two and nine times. CDR3 in amino acids: CASSSLAGANTGELFF. CDR3 DNA: TGTGCCAGCAGTTCACTAGCGGGGGCGAACACCGGGGAGCTGTTTTTT. This sequence joins TRBV7-2 and TRBJ2-2, with TRBD2 matching 11 bases. Germline CDR1 and CDR2: SGHTA and FQGNSA. The CDR3 contains 16 residues. After removal of 6 bases from V and 0 bases from J, the junction contained 3 bases not matched to a gene.

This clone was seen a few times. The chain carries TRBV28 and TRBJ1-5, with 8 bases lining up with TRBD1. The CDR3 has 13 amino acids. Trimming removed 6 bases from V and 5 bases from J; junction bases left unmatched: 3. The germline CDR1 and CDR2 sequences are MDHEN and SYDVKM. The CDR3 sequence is CASRNRGDQPQHF. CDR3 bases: TGTGCCAGCAGAAACAGGGGGGATCAGCCCCAGCATTTT.

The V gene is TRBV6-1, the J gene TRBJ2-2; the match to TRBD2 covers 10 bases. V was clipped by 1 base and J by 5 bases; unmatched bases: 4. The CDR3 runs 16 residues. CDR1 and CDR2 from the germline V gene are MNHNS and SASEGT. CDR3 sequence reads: CASSEGVAGGTGELFF. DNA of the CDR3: TGTGCCAGCAGTGAAGGGGTAGCGGGGGGAACCGGGGAGCTGTTTTTT.

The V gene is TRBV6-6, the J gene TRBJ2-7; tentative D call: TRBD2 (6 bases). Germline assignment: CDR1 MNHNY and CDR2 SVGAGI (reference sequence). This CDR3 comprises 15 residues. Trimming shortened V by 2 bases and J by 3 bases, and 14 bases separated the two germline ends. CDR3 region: CASSYGGQGVYEQYF. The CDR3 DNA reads TGTGCCAGCAGTTACGGAGGGCAGGGTGTCTACGAGCAGTACTTC.

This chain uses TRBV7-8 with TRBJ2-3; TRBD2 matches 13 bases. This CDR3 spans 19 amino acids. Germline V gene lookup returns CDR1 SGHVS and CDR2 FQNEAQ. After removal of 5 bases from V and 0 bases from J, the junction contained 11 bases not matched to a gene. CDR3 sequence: CASSPGTSGTLTSTDTQYF. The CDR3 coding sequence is TGTGCCAGCAGCCCCGGGACTAGCGGGACCCTAACTAGCACAGATACGCAGTATTTT.

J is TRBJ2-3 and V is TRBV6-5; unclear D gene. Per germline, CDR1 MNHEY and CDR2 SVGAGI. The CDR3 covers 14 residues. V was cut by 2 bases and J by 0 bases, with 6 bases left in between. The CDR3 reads CASSYTASTDTQYF. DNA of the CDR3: TGTGCCAGCAGTTACACAGCTAGCACAGATACGCAGTATTTT.

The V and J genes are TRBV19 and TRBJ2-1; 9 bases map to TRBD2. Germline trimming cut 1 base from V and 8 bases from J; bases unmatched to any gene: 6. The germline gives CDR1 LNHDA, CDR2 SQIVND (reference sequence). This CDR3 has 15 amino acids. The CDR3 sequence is CASSIGNSGGDEQFF. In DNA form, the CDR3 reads TGTGCCAGTAGTATAGGAAATAGCGGGGGTGATGAGCAGTTCTTC.

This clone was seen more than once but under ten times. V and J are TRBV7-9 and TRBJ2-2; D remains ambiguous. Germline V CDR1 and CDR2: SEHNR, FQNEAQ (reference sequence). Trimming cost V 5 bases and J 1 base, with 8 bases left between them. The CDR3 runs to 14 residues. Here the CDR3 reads CASSVRQNTGELFF. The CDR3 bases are TGTGCCAGCAGCGTCAGACAGAACACCGGGGAGCTGTTTTTT.

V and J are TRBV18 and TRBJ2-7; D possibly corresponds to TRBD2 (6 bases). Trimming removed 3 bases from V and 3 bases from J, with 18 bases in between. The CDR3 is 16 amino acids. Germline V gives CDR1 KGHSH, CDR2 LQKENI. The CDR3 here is CASSPPGGAADYEQYF. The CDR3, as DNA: TGTGCCAGCTCACCCCCCGGAGGGGCAGCTGACTACGAGCAGTACTTC.

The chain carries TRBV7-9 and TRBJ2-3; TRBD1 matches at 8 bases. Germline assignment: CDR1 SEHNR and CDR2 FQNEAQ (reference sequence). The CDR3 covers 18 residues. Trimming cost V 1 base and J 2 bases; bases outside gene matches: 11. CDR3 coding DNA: TGTGCCAGCAGCTTAGGGACAGGGTTTTGGAGCACCACAGATACGCAGTATTTT. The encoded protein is CASSLGTGFWSTTDTQYF.

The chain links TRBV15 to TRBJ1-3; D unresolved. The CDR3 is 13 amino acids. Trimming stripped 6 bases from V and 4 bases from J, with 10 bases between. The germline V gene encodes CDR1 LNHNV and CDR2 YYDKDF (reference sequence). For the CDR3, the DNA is TGTGCCACCAGAGAAAGCGCAGGAAACACCATATATTTT. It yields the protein CATRESAGNTIYF.

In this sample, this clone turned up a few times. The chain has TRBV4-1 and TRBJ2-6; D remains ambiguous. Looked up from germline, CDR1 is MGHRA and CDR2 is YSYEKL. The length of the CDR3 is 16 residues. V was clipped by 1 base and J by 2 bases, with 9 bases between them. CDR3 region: CASSQGGFAGANVLTF. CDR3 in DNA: TGCGCCAGCAGCCAAGGAGGTTTCGCTGGGGCCAACGTCCTGACTTTC.

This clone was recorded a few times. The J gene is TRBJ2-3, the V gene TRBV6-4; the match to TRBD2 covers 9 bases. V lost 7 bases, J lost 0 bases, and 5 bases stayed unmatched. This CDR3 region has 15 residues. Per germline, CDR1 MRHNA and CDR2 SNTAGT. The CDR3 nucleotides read TGTGCCAGCACCCTGAGCGGGAGGAGCACAGATACGCAGTATTTT. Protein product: CASTLSGRSTDTQYF.

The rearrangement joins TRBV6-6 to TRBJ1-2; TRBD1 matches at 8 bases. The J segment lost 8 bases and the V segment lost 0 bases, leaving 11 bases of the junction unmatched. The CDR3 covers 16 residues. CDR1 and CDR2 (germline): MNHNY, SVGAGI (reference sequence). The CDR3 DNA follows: TGTGCCAGCAGTTACTCCCGACCGGACAGGGCATGGGGCTACACCTTC. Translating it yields CASSYSRPDRAWGYTF.

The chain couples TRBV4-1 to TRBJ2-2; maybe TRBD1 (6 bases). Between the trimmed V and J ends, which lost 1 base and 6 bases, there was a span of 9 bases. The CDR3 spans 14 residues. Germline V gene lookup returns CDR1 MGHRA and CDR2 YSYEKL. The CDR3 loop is CASSQGDRSGELFF. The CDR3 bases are TGCGCCAGCAGCCAAGGTGACAGGTCCGGGGAGCTGTTTTTT.